This T cell receptor (beta chain) came from a study of T cells in Graves' hyperthyroidism and ophthalmopathy. Study results and limitations: Expanded thyroid clonotypes (above 0.001) were mostly also found in blood.

This clonotype was found many times. Its antigen is as yet unknown. It was considered stable Graves' hyperthyroidism when ophthalmopathy did not progress within 18 months. There were TCR beta CDR3 regions amplified from RNA transcripts. When the TCR CDR3 underwent first-round RT-PCR, the HTBI primer set was used. In TCRdb, the multiplex PCR reads were re-called with MiXCR into one record per CDR3 protein. The sample has 600,000 to 800,000 distinct CDR3 sequences; 35% are singletons. The CDR3 loop spans 14 amino acids. The germline CDR1 and CDR2 sequences are SNHLY and FYNNEI. V shed 6 bases and J shed 2 bases, with 14 bases lying between them.

Sequenced sample: blood. The chain couples TRBV2 to TRBJ2-7; perhaps TRBD2 as D (5 bases). This receptor was obtained from a woman aged 35 to 49 with Graves' hyperthyroidism. CDR3 in DNA: TGTGCCAGCAGGTTACATGACGGGACCTACGAGCAGTACTTC. It encodes CASRLHDGTYEQYF.